Following are 11 T cell receptor beta chains from one sample sequenced in a study of T cell responses to AZD1222 COVID-19 vaccine. Here immunoSEQ multiplex PCR was the method, and the copy in TCRdb shows in-frame clones only, minus some. Among about 210,000 clones listed, around 94% were seen once. Material: peripheral blood, obtained 28 days after the second dose of the MenACWY control vaccine. These receptors came from an adult who received the MenACWY meningococcal vaccine as a control.

In this sample, this clone turned up once. The rearrangement joins TRBV5-4 to TRBJ2-2; D possibly corresponds to TRBD1 (6 bases). Germline V gene sequence: CDR1 SGHNT, CDR2 YYREEE (reference sequence). Trimming cost V 4 bases and J 0 bases, with 10 bases left between them. The CDR3 loop spans 15 amino acids. CDR3 residues: CASSDGQSNTGELFF. In DNA, the CDR3 is TGTGCCAGCAGCGACGGACAGTCGAACACCGGGGAGCTGTTTTTT.

V is TRBV27 and J is TRBJ2-7; D remains unclear. The CDR3 has 11 residues. V was clipped by 5 bases and J by 2 bases, with 4 bases between them. Germline CDR1 and CDR2: MNHEY and SMNVEV (reference sequence). The CDR3 sequence is CASSTPYEQYF. In DNA form, the CDR3 reads TGTGCCAGCAGTACTCCCTACGAGCAGTACTTC.

This chain uses TRBV19 with TRBJ2-1, with 7 bases fitting TRBD2. This CDR3 spans 16 amino acids. The germline V gene encodes CDR1 LNHDA and CDR2 SQIVND (reference sequence). Trimming at V came to 5 bases and at J to 0 bases, leaving 7 bases not matched to a gene. For the CDR3, the DNA is TGTGCCAGTAGTTTCCTAGCGGTGAGCTCCTACAATGAGCAGTTCTTC. Amino acid sequence: CASSFLAVSSYNEQFF.

The chain couples TRBV5-1 to TRBJ2-3, with 8 bases identical to TRBD2. Germline values: CDR1 SGHRS, CDR2 YFSETQ. J lost 0 bases, V lost 4 bases, and 7 bases had no gene match. CDR3 length equals 16 residues. The CDR3 coding sequence is TGCGCCAGCAGCCCCCTAACGGGGGGGAGCACAGATACGCAGTATTTT. It specifies CASSPLTGGSTDTQYF.

This rearrangement joins TRBV7-9 to TRBJ2-5, with 9 bases lining up with TRBD2. The V and J ends lost 7 bases and 5 bases, in that order; junction bases with no gene match: 8. The germline V gene encodes CDR1 SEHNR and CDR2 FQNEAQ (reference sequence). The CDR3 is made up of 14 amino acids. The CDR3 sequence: CASTRGGAWETQYF. CDR3 DNA sequence: TGTGCCAGCACACGCGGGGGGGCATGGGAGACCCAGTACTTC.

The J gene is TRBJ2-1, the V gene TRBV6-5; D assignment may be TRBD1 or TRBD2 (5 bases each). The V gene's germline CDR1 is MNHEY and CDR2 SVGAGI. The length of the CDR3 is 15 residues. V gave up 7 bases and J gave up 9 bases, with 22 bases separating them. This CDR3 reads CASTREERGWGEQFF. In DNA, the CDR3 is TGTGCCAGCACCCGAGAGGAGAGGGGCTGGGGTGAGCAGTTCTTC.

The chain links TRBV30 to TRBJ2-2, with D possibly matching TRBD2 (6 bases). The CDR3 is made up of 14 amino acids. The germline V and J ends were trimmed by 7 bases and 4 bases, with 16 bases remaining between them. Per the germline V gene, CDR1 is GTSNPN and CDR2 is SVGIG (reference sequence). CDR3 in amino acids: CASPRGGTTGELFF. The CDR3 nucleotides read TGTGCCTCCCCACGGGGCGGGACCACCGGGGAGCTGTTTTTT. Based on the CDR3 plus reference TRBV30 and TRBJ2-2, the full variable domain is SQTIHQWPATLVQPVGSPLSLECTVEGTSNPNLYWYRQAAGRGLQLLFYSVGIGQISSEVPQNLSASRPQDRQFILSSKKLLLSDSGFYLCASPRGGTTGELFFGEGSRLTVL.

The V and J genes are TRBV5-1 and TRBJ2-7, with TRBD1 identical over 7 bases. CDR1 is SGHRS, CDR2 YFSETQ, per germline. With V trimmed by 4 bases and J by 3 bases, 10 bases remained unmatched. CDR3 length: 15 amino acids. The CDR3 spells CASSPGDSRGYEQYF. The DNA of the CDR3 is TGCGCCAGCAGCCCAGGGGACAGTAGGGGCTACGAGCAGTACTTC.

V gene TRBV10-3 combines with J gene TRBJ2-5, with D possibly being TRBD2 (6 bases). V lost 0 bases and J 4 bases, leaving 9 bases between the germline ends. The CDR3 spans 14 residues. Per the germline V gene, CDR1 is ENHRY and CDR2 is SYGVKD. The CDR3 is CAISESRGGETQYF. CDR3 DNA: TGTGCCATCAGTGAGTCTCGGGGAGGAGAGACCCAGTACTTC.

Only one count was recorded for this clone. The V call is TRBV27, the J call TRBJ1-4; TRBD1 agrees at 11 bases. The CDR3 extends over 17 amino acids. J lost 8 bases, V lost 5 bases, and 13 bases had no gene match. The germline V gene encodes CDR1 MNHEY and CDR2 SMNVEV (reference sequence). DNA of the CDR3: TGTGCCAGCAGTCCCTCTGGATGGACAGGGGGCCGGGAAAAACTGTTTTTT. Translation gives CASSPSGWTGGREKLFF.

The chain recombines TRBV10-3 with TRBJ2-2, with D maybe TRBD2 (5 bases). The CDR3 sequence is 13 residues long. CDR1 is ENHRY and CDR2 is SYGVKD in the germline V gene. V lost 10 bases and J 4 bases, leaving 13 bases between the germline ends. Written as DNA, the CDR3 is TGTGCCAGCCACCGGGCGGGCACCGGGGAGCTGTTTTTT. This gives the protein CASHRAGTGELFF.